The clone carrying this T cell receptor beta chain was seen a few times. The antigen is unknown. The repertoire was sequenced with immunoSEQ multiplex PCR; TCRdb's copy has only in-frame clones and lacks some. In the table there are 90,000 or so clones, 85% of which are singletons. The CDR3 loop spans 14 amino acids. The V gene end was trimmed by 5 bases and the J gene end by 7 bases; junction bases not matched to a gene: 8. Germline CDR1 reads MDHEN; CDR2 reads SYDVKM. This entry comes from a study of cytomegalovirus exposure and HLA in healthy donors. Findings and caveats of the study: According to a later analysis, TCR clusters from the first cohort tended to co-occur in the roughly 120 validation repertoires.

The TCR sequence derives from a man between 18 and 29 years old in good health and CMV-seropositive. Material: PBMCs. This chain connects TRBV28 to TRBJ2-4; 7 bases agree with TRBD2. CDR3 nucleotides: TGTGCCAGCAGTACGCCGCAGGGAGGGAACATTCAGTACTTC. This sequence encodes CASSTPQGGNIQYF.